A selection of T cell receptor beta chains follows, all from one sample in a study of Ad26.COV2.S vaccination and SARS-CoV-2 variants. Data came from immunoSEQ multiplex PCR; TCRdb stores just in-frame clones and leaves some out. The table has some 350,000 clones, approximately 84% seen once; the top ten hold around 3%. The source was peripheral blood, collected in a trial of Ad26.COV2.S vaccine versus placebo. Receptor source: a person aged 18-60 years who received the Ad26.COV2.S COVID-19 vaccine or a placebo. Both conserved end residues are part of each CDR3. A D gene is named only where the DNA matches it firmly. Some rows have no size entry. The others give once, few or many, or a class for an expanded clone.

j_call	clone_size	d_call	v_call	cdr3_nt	cdr3_aa
TRBJ1-2	medium-sized	NA	TRBV2	TGTGCCAGCGGCGGTAGTGCTTACACCTTC	CASGGSAYTF
TRBJ2-7	NA	NA	TRBV11-2	TGTGCCAGCAGCTTTCGCCCTGCATACGAGCAGTACTTC	CASSFRPAYEQYF
TRBJ2-2	NA	TRBD2	TRBV2	TGTGCCAGCATAGGGGTAGCGGGGGGAGTCACCGGGGAGCTGTTTTTT	CASIGVAGGVTGELFF
TRBJ1-1	NA	NA	TRBV5-8	TGTGCCAGCAGCTTGGTCCTCTCGGCGGACACTGAAGCTTTCTTT	CASSLVLSADTEAFF
TRBJ2-7	once	NA	TRBV28	TGTGCCAGCAGTTTCGCGGGATCGTACGAGCAGTACTTC	CASSFAGSYEQYF
TRBJ1-1	NA	NA	TRBV27	TGTGCCAGCAGTCCGGGGTCGCGGCCCACTGAAGCTTTCTTT	CASSPGSRPTEAFF
TRBJ2-5	NA	NA	TRBV7-8	TGTGCCAGCAGCTTATCGGGACACCAAATCCAAGAGACCCAGTACTTC	CASSLSGHQIQETQYF
TRBJ1-2	once	NA	TRBV18	TGTGCCAGCTCACCAGGGGACTATGGCTACACCTTC	CASSPGDYGYTF
TRBJ2-7	NA	NA	TRBV29-1	TGCAGCGTTGCGGCAGGGCCCTCGAGCTCCTACGAGCAGTACTTC	CSVAAGPSSSYEQYF
TRBJ2-3	NA	NA	TRBV5-1	TGCGCCAGCAGCTGGGGATTTAAGGGAGATACGCAGTATTTT	CASSWGFKGDTQYF
TRBJ1-4	NA	TRBD1	TRBV15	TGTGCCACCGAAAGAACAGGGGCGAATAATGAAAAACTGTTTTTT	CATERTGANNEKLFF
TRBJ2-7	NA	TRBD1	TRBV6-5	TGTGCCAGCAGCTTGGACAGGGAATATACCTACGAGCAGTACTTC	CASSLDREYTYEQYF
TRBJ1-4	NA	NA	TRBV9	TGTGCCAGCAGCGTCTTAGGGGTTGGAAGTGAAAAACTGTTTTTT	CASSVLGVGSEKLFF
TRBJ1-5	NA	NA	TRBV18	TGTGCCAGCTCACCTGGGCAGAATCAGCCCCAGCATTTT	CASSPGQNQPQHF
TRBJ2-5	NA	TRBD1	TRBV7-2	TGTGCCAGCAGCAAACACGCGTCCGGGACAGGGCGGGTGTCGGAGACCCAGTACTTC	CASSKHASGTGRVSETQYF
TRBJ1-2	NA	TRBD1	TRBV18	TGTGCCAGCTCTCCGGACAGGGGTCATGGCTACACCTTC	CASSPDRGHGYTF
TRBJ1-6	NA	TRBD1	TRBV18	TGTGCCAGCTCATTTGGCATAGGGACAGGGGTGTCAGGGACCCTCCACTTT	CASSFGIGTGVSGTLHF
TRBJ2-5	NA	TRBD1	TRBV7-2	TGTGCCAGCAGCTTCGACAGGGGGCGGGAGACCCAGTACTTC	CASSFDRGRETQYF
TRBJ2-3	few	TRBD2	TRBV12-5	TGTGCTAGCGGTGGGGGACTAGCAGGCACAGATACGCAGTATTTT	CASGGGLAGTDTQYF
TRBJ2-7	NA	NA	TRBV7-5	TGTGTCAGAAGCTGTGGGGGACACTACGAGCAGTACTTC	CVRSCGGHYEQYF
TRBJ1-5	NA	NA	TRBV5-8	TGTGCCAGCAGCCAAACAGGGTCCCCCTATCAGCCCCAGCATTTT	CASSQTGSPYQPQHF
TRBJ2-1	NA	TRBD2	TRBV9	TGTGCCAGCAGCGTAGAATCCAGCGGGGGTTTTTCCTACAATGAGCAGTTCTTC	CASSVESSGGFSYNEQFF
TRBJ2-1	NA	NA	TRBV7-9	TGTGCCAGCAGCCTAGGGGACGAGCAGTTCTTC	CASSLGDEQFF
TRBJ2-1	NA	NA	TRBV10-1	TGCGCCAGCAGTCCAAGTCGAAACAATGAGCAGTTCTTC	CASSPSRNNEQFF
TRBJ2-7	once	NA	TRBV28	TGTGCCAGCAGTTTTGGGGGGCACTACGAGCAGTACTTC	CASSFGGHYEQYF
TRBJ2-1	NA	NA	TRBV7-2	TGTGCCAGCAGCCCACAGAGATCATCCTACAATGAGCAGTTCTTC	CASSPQRSSYNEQFF
TRBJ2-7	once	NA	TRBV29-1	TGCAGCGTTGAGGGGGGACAGTCCTACGAGCAGTACTTC	CSVEGGQSYEQYF
TRBJ1-5	NA	NA	TRBV27	TGTGCCAGCAGTTCCTCAGGGGTGGATCAGCCCCAGCATTTT	CASSSSGVDQPQHF
TRBJ1-6	NA	NA	TRBV5-5	TGTGCCAGCAGCCTGGTCAGACATTATAATTCACCCCTCCACTTT	CASSLVRHYNSPLHF
TRBJ2-3	many	NA	TRBV9	TGTGCCAGCAGCGTAGACGGCACAGATACGCAGTATTTT	CASSVDGTDTQYF
TRBJ2-7	NA	NA	TRBV6-5	TGTGCCAGCAGTTACTCGATAGTAGCGGCGTCCTACGAGCAGTACTTC	CASSYSIVAASYEQYF
TRBJ2-7	NA	NA	TRBV5-8	TGTGCCAGCAGCTGGGATACCTTGGGGCAGTACTTC	CASSWDTLGQYF
TRBJ2-1	NA	TRBD2	TRBV4-1	TGCGCCAGCAGCCAAGCCAGCGGGGAGTACAATGAGCAGTTCTTC	CASSQASGEYNEQFF
TRBJ2-5	NA	NA	TRBV11-2	TGTGCCAGCAGCTACGTAGGTGGGCAGACCCAGTACTTC	CASSYVGGQTQYF
TRBJ2-2	NA	NA	TRBV11-2	TGTGCCAGCAGTCGCGCAGACAGCTCGAACACCGGGGAGCTGTTTTTT	CASSRADSSNTGELFF
TRBJ1-2	NA	NA	TRBV6-5	TGTGCCAGCAGGCATGCCGGGCCACCTTCGGGTGGCTACACCTTC	CASRHAGPPSGGYTF
TRBJ1-4	once	NA	TRBV12-3/TRBV12-4	TGTGCCAGCAGACGTGAGGTCGGAAAACTGTTTTTT	CASRREVGKLFF
TRBJ2-3	NA	TRBD2	TRBV7-6	TGTGCCAGCAGCTTTAATAGCGGGGGGGCGGGCACAGATACGCAGTATTTT	CASSFNSGGAGTDTQYF
TRBJ1-6	once	TRBD1	TRBV5-4	TGTGCCAGCAGCTCCGGACAGGGCCGCTCCTATAATTCACCCCTCCACTTT	CASSSGQGRSYNSPLHF
TRBJ2-7	once	TRBD2	TRBV7-2	TGTGCCAGCAGCCAACCGACTAGCGGGGGGTACGAGCAGTACTTC	CASSQPTSGGYEQYF
TRBJ1-5	NA	NA	TRBV4-3	TGCGCCAGCAGCCAAGATTCTCGTGGGAATCAGCCCCAGCATTTT	CASSQDSRGNQPQHF
TRBJ2-1	NA	TRBD2	TRBV13	TGTGCCAGCAGCACCCAAGCGGGGGGACCCTACAATGAGCAGTTCTTC	CASSTQAGGPYNEQFF
TRBJ2-7	few	NA	TRBV4-2	TGTGCCAGCAGCCCTCCGAGGGAAGGCGAGCAGTACTTC	CASSPPREGEQYF
TRBJ2-6	once	TRBD1	TRBV27	TGTGCCAGCAGTTTTGAGGGACAGACTGGGGCCAACGTCCTGACTTTC	CASSFEGQTGANVLTF
TRBJ2-7	NA	TRBD2	TRBV19	TGTGCCAGTAGTATAGGCGGGAGGGCCAACGAGCAGTACTTC	CASSIGGRANEQYF
TRBJ1-2	NA	NA	TRBV2	TGTGCCAGCAGTGAAGCGAAGGGCTTCGGACCAATCTATGGCTACACCTTC	CASSEAKGFGPIYGYTF
TRBJ2-7	NA	TRBD2	TRBV11-2	TGTGCCAGCAGCCCTCCTAGCGGGAGAAGGTACGAGCAGTACTTC	CASSPPSGRRYEQYF
TRBJ2-7	NA	NA	TRBV5-1	TGCGCCAGCAGCTTGGCCGACGGCTACGAGCAGTACTTC	CASSLADGYEQYF
TRBJ1-1	NA	NA	TRBV6-5	TGTGCCAGCAGTTACTCTCGGGGGGGCACTGAAGCTTTCTTT	CASSYSRGGTEAFF
TRBJ2-3	NA	TRBD2	TRBV28	TGTGCCAGCAGCCGGGGACTAGCGAAAACAGATACGCAGTATTTT	CASSRGLAKTDTQYF
TRBJ2-5	NA	TRBD2	TRBV6-5	TGTGCCAGCCACCGCCTTAGCGGGGGAGAAGAGACCCAGTACTTC	CASHRLSGGEETQYF